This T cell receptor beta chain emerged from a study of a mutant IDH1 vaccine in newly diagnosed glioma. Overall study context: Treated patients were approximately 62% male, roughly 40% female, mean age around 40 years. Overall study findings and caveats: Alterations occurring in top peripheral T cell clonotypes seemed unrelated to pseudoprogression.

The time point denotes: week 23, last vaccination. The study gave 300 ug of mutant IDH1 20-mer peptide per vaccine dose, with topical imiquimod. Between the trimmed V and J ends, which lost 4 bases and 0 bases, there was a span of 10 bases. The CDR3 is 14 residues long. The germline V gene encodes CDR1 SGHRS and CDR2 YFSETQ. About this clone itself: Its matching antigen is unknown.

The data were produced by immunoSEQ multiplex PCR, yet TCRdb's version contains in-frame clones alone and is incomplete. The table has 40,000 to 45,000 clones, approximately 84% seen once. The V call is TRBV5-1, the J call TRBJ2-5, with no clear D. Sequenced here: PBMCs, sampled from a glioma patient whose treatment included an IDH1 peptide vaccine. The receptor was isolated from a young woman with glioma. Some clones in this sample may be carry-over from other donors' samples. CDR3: CASSPAKYQETQYF. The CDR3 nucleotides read TGCGCCAGCAGCCCCGCTAAGTACCAAGAGACCCAGTACTTC. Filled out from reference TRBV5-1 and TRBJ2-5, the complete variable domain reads KAGVTQTPRYLIKTRGQQVTLSCSPISGHRSVSWYQQTPGQGLQFLFEYFSETQRNKGNFPGRFSGRQFSNSRSEMNVSTLELGDSALYLCASSPAKYQETQYFGPGTRLLVL.